Given below is one TCR beta chain in context. This clone was seen only a few times. Its antigen has not been determined. No per-base quality is available; no much larger clone lies one base away. The sample originates from a study of vaccination effects on CD4 cells after COVID-19 (dated 2022 in TCRdb). Turning to the overall study: Each participant got two doses of an mRNA SARS-CoV-2 vaccine, either BNT162b2 or mRNA-1273. Pre-vaccine samples from two convalescent patients were drawn 16 days and one week before the first dose, 142 and 148 days after COVID-19 diagnosis. SARS-CoV-2 spike-specific CD4+ TCR repertoires were compared before and after mRNA vaccination in COVID-19 convalescent patients and in infection-naive vaccine recipients. The full study included around ten COVID-19 convalescent patients and several SARS-CoV-2-naive healthy vaccine recipients. In the study, cultures from other donors were sequenced using the Oncomine TCR Beta short-read assay on an Illumina iSeq 100.

V lost 5 bases and J lost 4 bases, and the count of bases not matched to a germline gene is 0. The CDR3 sequence holds 13 residues, the cysteine and phenylalanine included. Kept here is only the CDR3 DNA, which spans 39 bases and is read in frame from base 1. The ViraFEST assay stimulated PBMC with viral peptide pools and then used TCR sequencing to identify antigen-specific CD4+ T cell clonotypes by expansion. After around 10 days of culture, CD4+ T cells were isolated with the EasySep CD4+ T cell isolation kit. PCR-confirmed SARS-CoV-2 infection had occurred in convalescent patients between March and December 2020, before the Alpha, Beta and Delta variants emerged in the United States. Each well held 1.5 million to 2 million PBMC cultured in IMDM containing roughly 4.9% human AB serum, about 10 IU/ml IL-2 and gentamicin, along with roughly 10 ug/ml peptides. On days 3 and 7, half of the culture medium was replaced with fresh IL-2-containing medium. Unless noted otherwise, every peptide stimulation condition was grown in triplicate wells. Using Ficoll-Paque Plus gradient centrifugation, PBMC were separated from whole blood and then either used fresh or cryopreserved at -140C. The QIAamp micro DNA kit was used to extract genomic DNA from the cultured CD4+ T cells.

Libraries were built with the immunoSEQ multiplex PCR assay. DNA from the CD4+ T cells that had been cultured and isolated underwent TCR beta CDR3 sequencing. Per the original workflow: Non-productive TCR sequences were removed and reads were trimmed to the CDR3 region, keeping CDR3s of at least 7 amino acids. The MANAFEST web app was used to identify antigen-specific clonotypes by comparing expansion in peptide wells with expansion in reference cultures. To count as positive, a clone had to show expansion at FDR<0.05 compared with the reference and with all other wells, an odds ratio above 5, and a frequency above 0.1% in two replicate wells. Cross-reactive clonotypes were defined as significantly expanded in SARS-CoV-2 spike wells and in at least one common cold coronavirus spike condition. CDR3 similarity was assessed by Levenshtein distance using the stringdist R package, and unrooted trees were constructed with ape in R 3.6.1. TCRdb took this table from immuneACCESS and kept in-frame rearrangements with V and J called. Such tables lack part of the clones; where checked against another copy, unresolved V genes explain under half of the gap, and the rest is unexplained. V and J calls and clone size follow that table, whereas D and trimming were derived from the DNA. The table for this sample lists 30,000 to 35,000 clones; 70% to 85% of them were counted only once. The top ten constitute about 30% of the sample.

The paper's findings and limits, for the study overall: In convalescent patients, the post-vaccine spike-reactive repertoire was composed mainly of new vaccine-induced clones that were largely distinct from infection-induced clones. Only a small number of convalescent patients were included, and no early post-infection timepoints were available, which limited the study. At late post-vaccination timepoints, both infection-induced and vaccine-induced clones showed marked clonal contraction, consistent with waning T cell responses.

Sequences were derived from CD4+ T cells from PBMCs cultured with a peptide pool, sampled before COVID-19 vaccination. The receptor comes from a human donor who had a prior SARS-CoV-2 infection. The receptor chain draws on TRBV12-3 or TRBV12-4 and TRBJ1-5; a stretch of 9 junction bases matches TRBD1. This receptor has the CDR3 CASSGTGNQPQHF. The nucleotide sequence reads as follows: TGTGCCAGCAGTGGGACAGGGAATCAGCCCCAGCATTTT.